These T cell receptor beta chains were read from a single sample in a study of post-analysis software for immune sequencing data. In TCRdb, the PCR reads were re-called with MiXCR into one record per CDR3 protein. Among about 500,000 distinct CDR3 sequences, roughly 46% were seen once, and the ten largest hold around an eighth. Source material: blood. The receptors originated from a girl aged 5-17 years with multiple sclerosis. The CDR3 runs from the conserved cysteine through the conserved F or W. The D gene is left open where the match is weak. Clone size is given for some rows only: seen once, a few or many times, or a class if the clone is expanded.

D,J,V,size,CDR3,DNA
-,TRBJ1-2,TRBV7-9,few,CASSLQGNLNYGYTF,TGTGCCAGCAGCTTACAGGGGAATCTCAACTATGGCTACACCTTC
-,TRBJ2-7,TRBV15,-,CATSRDHDSSYEQYF,TGTGCCACCAGCAGAGATCATGACAGTTCCTACGAGCAGTACTTC
-,TRBJ2-7,TRBV5-1,-,CASSAVLQGSYEQYF,TGCGCCAGCAGCGCCGTTTTACAGGGATCCTACGAGCAGTACTTC
TRBD2,TRBJ2-1,TRBV3-1,-,CASSPTSGNGNEQFF,TGTGCCAGCAGCCCTACTAGCGGGAATGGTAATGAGCAGTTCTTC
-,TRBJ1-5,TRBV28,few,CASRGRARQPQHF,TGTGCCAGCAGGGGAAGGGCGAGGCAGCCCCAGCATTTT
-,TRBJ2-1,TRBV9,-,CASSVAEPILYNEQFF,TGTGCCAGCAGCGTAGCGGAGCCGATCCTATACAATGAGCAGTTCTTC
-,TRBJ2-7,TRBV20-1,-,CSARGLSGFSYEQYF,TGCAGTGCTAGAGGTCTTTCAGGGTTCTCCTACGAGCAGTACTTC
-,TRBJ2-3,TRBV6-2/TRBV6-3,-,CASSYGDSSTDTQYF,TGTGCCAGCAGTTACGGGGACTCTAGCACAGATACGCAGTATTTT
TRBD1,TRBJ2-5,TRBV7-2,many,CASSLTRTGGMETQYF,TGTGCCAGCAGCTTAACCCGGACAGGGGGCATGGAGACCCAGTACTTC
-,TRBJ1-4,TRBV6-5,once,CASSPFSTNEKLFF,TGTGCCAGCAGTCCCTTTTCAACTAATGAAAAACTGTTTTTT
-,TRBJ2-1,TRBV3-1,-,CASSQYQGAEQFF,TGTGCCAGCAGCCAATATCAGGGCGCCGAGCAGTTCTTC
TRBD1,TRBJ1-1,TRBV7-9,-,CASSLADRVTEAFF,TGTGCCAGCAGCTTGGCAGACAGGGTCACTGAAGCTTTCTTT
-,TRBJ2-7,TRBV5-1,-,CASSLGGGQSTYEQYF,TGCGCCAGCAGCTTGGGAGGAGGGCAGTCGACCTACGAGCAGTACTTC
-,TRBJ2-5,TRBV5-1,few,CASSYEVGETQYF,TGCGCCAGCAGCTACGAGGTTGGGGAGACCCAGTACTTC
TRBD2,TRBJ2-1,TRBV13,few,CASSLGREPGNEQFF,TGTGCCAGCAGCTTAGGGCGGGAGCCGGGCAATGAGCAGTTCTTC
-,TRBJ1-2,TRBV4-2,-,CASSQVEGGYTF,TGTGCCAGCAGCCAAGTCGAAGGAGGCTACACCTTC
TRBD2,TRBJ2-1,TRBV29-1,once,CSVGAGEKDNEQFF,TGCAGCGTTGGAGCGGGAGAGAAAGACAATGAGCAGTTCTTC
-,TRBJ2-7,TRBV4-1,few,CASSQLNRVHEQYF,TGCGCCAGCAGCCAATTAAACAGGGTCCACGAGCAGTACTTC
-,TRBJ1-5,TRBV2,few,CASSVGSTASQPQHF,TGTGCCAGCAGTGTGGGGAGTACTGCGTCTCAGCCCCAGCATTTT
-,TRBJ1-6,TRBV15,few,CATSRDLQGTDSPLHF,TGTGCCACCAGCAGAGATCTCCAGGGGACGGATTCACCCCTCCACTTT
TRBD1,TRBJ2-7,TRBV7-2,few,CASSLAGQGPYEQYF,TGTGCCAGCAGCTTAGCGGGACAGGGTCCCTACGAGCAGTACTTC
TRBD1,TRBJ2-4,TRBV28,few,CANSSNRGSEQYF,TGTGCCAACAGTTCAAACAGGGGGTCGGAGCAGTACTTC
TRBD1,TRBJ2-1,TRBV20-1,-,CSARARAGQGEQFF,TGCAGTGCTAGAGCTCGCGCGGGACAGGGAGAGCAGTTCTTC
-,TRBJ2-5,TRBV29-1,many,CSVHEGHFQETQYF,TGCAGCGTTCATGAGGGGCACTTCCAAGAGACCCAGTACTTC
-,TRBJ1-6,TRBV20-1,few,CSARLTGPNNSPLHF,TGCAGTGCTAGACTAACGGGACCGAATAATTCACCCCTCCACTTT
TRBD2,TRBJ2-3,TRBV7-3,few,CASRLRGLGSDTQYF,TGTGCCAGCCGACTCCGGGGACTAGGGTCAGATACGCAGTATTTT
TRBD1,TRBJ1-1,TRBV7-9,-,CASSLYWDSLNTEAFF,TGTGCCAGCAGCTTATACTGGGACAGTTTGAACACTGAAGCTTTCTTT
TRBD2,TRBJ2-1,TRBV7-2,-,CASSQGLAGGSVGQFF,TGTGCCAGCAGCCAGGGACTAGCGGGAGGGTCGGTGGGGCAGTTCTTC
TRBD1,TRBJ1-1,TRBV7-2,-,CASSLPGGDTEAFF,TGTGCCAGCAGCTTACCAGGGGGGGACACTGAAGCTTTCTTT
TRBD2,TRBJ2-5,TRBV20-1,-,CSALGTGGSGETQYF,TGCAGTGCCCTTGGGACTGGCGGGAGCGGGGAGACCCAGTACTTC
-,TRBJ1-6,TRBV24-1,few,CATSRDENSPLHF,TGTGCCACCAGTCGGGATGAAAATTCACCCCTCCACTTT
-,TRBJ2-7,TRBV27,-,CASSLSGYGEQYF,TGTGCCAGCAGTTTATCAGGGTACGGAGAGCAGTACTTC
TRBD2,TRBJ2-7,TRBV6-5,few,CASSVIAGGGYEQYF,TGTGCCAGCAGTGTCATAGCGGGAGGGGGATACGAGCAGTACTTC
-,TRBJ2-7,TRBV7-6,few,CASSAQVAYEQYF,TGTGCCAGCAGCGCACAGGTGGCCTACGAGCAGTACTTC
TRBD1,TRBJ2-3,TRBV6-1,-,CASSRDRAADTQYF,TGTGCCAGCAGTCGGGACAGGGCGGCAGATACGCAGTATTTT
-,TRBJ2-4,TRBV28,-,CASSLPQLAKNIQYF,TGTGCCAGCAGTCTCCCTCAACTAGCCAAAAACATTCAGTACTTC
-,TRBJ2-1,TRBV27,-,CASSLSRELSYNEQFF,TGTGCCAGCAGTTTATCTCGGGAGTTATCCTACAATGAGCAGTTCTTC
-,TRBJ2-1,TRBV29-1,-,CSFSSYNEQFF,TGCAGCTTCAGCTCCTACAATGAGCAGTTCTTC
TRBD1,TRBJ1-6,TRBV6-5,few,CASSSLTGTANSPLHF,TGTGCCAGCAGTTCTCTCACCGGGACAGCGAATTCACCCCTCCACTTT
-,TRBJ2-7,TRBV27,-,CASTAGHPTYEQYF,TGTGCCAGCACCGCCGGACACCCAACCTACGAGCAGTACTTC
-,TRBJ2-3,TRBV6-5,-,CASSPRALPDTQYF,TGTGCCAGCAGTCCCCGGGCGCTACCAGATACGCAGTATTTT
-,TRBJ1-1,TRBV29-1,-,CSVEEGIGAFF,TGCAGCGTTGAAGAGGGGATTGGGGCTTTCTTT